Following are 32 T cell receptor beta chains from one sample sequenced in a study of cytomegalovirus exposure and HLA in healthy donors. 13 Jbeta primers and 60 Vbeta primers were used for the PCR. Assay used: immunoSEQ multiplex PCR; TCRdb lists only in-frame clones, some missing. Seen here are 200,000 or so clones, approximately 78% observed once, and the top ten hold around 6%. The specimen sequenced was PBMCs. The receptors were sampled from a woman aged 45-65 years in good health and CMV-seropositive.

The chain employs TRBV5-1 and TRBJ2-1; D not certain. Germline V lookup: CDR1 SGHRS, CDR2 YFSETQ. This CDR3 spans 15 amino acids. V was trimmed by 1 base and J by 0 bases, leaving 8 bases between them. CDR3 amino acids: CASSLPASSYNEQFF. The CDR3 coding sequence is TGCGCCAGCAGCTTGCCCGCGAGCTCCTACAATGAGCAGTTCTTC.

The chain couples TRBV11-2 to TRBJ2-7, with D tentatively TRBD1 (6 bases). V was cut by 4 bases and J by 3 bases, with 16 bases left in between. Germline V gene sequence: CDR1 SGHAT, CDR2 FQNNGV. The CDR3 is 15 amino acids. CDR3 region: CASSWGQGPFYEQYF. CDR3 DNA: TGTGCCAGCAGCTGGGGGCAGGGACCCTTCTACGAGCAGTACTTC.

This chain joins TRBV7-9 and TRBJ1-1; D is undetermined. Germline CDR1 and CDR2: SEHNR and FQNEAQ (reference sequence). This CDR3 has 13 residues. Trimming removed 0 bases at V and 4 bases at J, with 6 bases between. In DNA form, the CDR3 reads TGTGCCAGCAGCTTAGCCGGGGTCACTGAAGCTTTCTTT. Protein: CASSLAGVTEAFF.

This clone was detected once. The rearrangement uses TRBV27 and TRBJ1-1; 8 bases are shared with TRBD1. The germline V gene encodes CDR1 MNHEY and CDR2 SMNVEV (reference sequence). Trimming cost V 8 bases and J 5 bases; bases outside gene matches: 13. The CDR3 sequence is 15 residues long. CDR3 coding DNA: TGTGCCAGCCGGCGGCTAGGACAGGGAGTAACTGAAGCTTTCTTT. Translating gives CASRRLGQGVTEAFF.

V is TRBV29-1 and J is TRBJ1-2, with 9 bases fitting TRBD1. V shed 6 bases, J shed 2 bases, and the junction held 4 bases outside the gene matches. CDR1 and CDR2 (germline): SQVTM, ANQGSEA. The CDR3 loop spans 13 amino acids. CDR3 in amino acids: CSVTGGSNYGYTF. CDR3 DNA: TGCAGCGTAACAGGGGGCTCGAACTATGGCTACACCTTC.

The V and J genes are TRBV11-2 and TRBJ2-1, with D uncertain. The CDR3 loop spans 14 amino acids. V shed 5 bases and J shed 2 bases, with 10 bases lying between them. Looked up from germline, CDR1 is SGHAT and CDR2 is FQNNGV. CDR3 bases: TGTGCCAGCAGCCTACGACAAACCTACAATGAGCAGTTCTTC. Translation: CASSLRQTYNEQFF.

The chain recombines TRBV10-3 with TRBJ2-2; 7 bases match TRBD1. V lost 5 bases to trimming and J lost 0 bases; unmatched junction nucleotides: 6. CDR3 size: 16 residues. Germline V gene data show CDR1 as ENHRY and CDR2 as SYGVKD. CDR3 DNA: TGTGCCATCAGTAATAGACAGGGTCCGAACACCGGGGAGCTGTTTTTT. Amino acid sequence: CAISNRQGPNTGELFF.

CDR3 in amino acids: CASSIHQETQYF. CDR3 coding DNA: TGTGCCAGTAGTATACATCAAGAGACCCAGTACTTC. The rearrangement links TRBV19 to TRBJ2-5, with D hard to call. This CDR3 contains 12 residues. Germline loops: CDR1 LNHDA, CDR2 SQIVND (reference sequence). The V end lost 2 bases, the J end lost 2 bases, and 3 bases lay between the germline ends.

The chain uses TRBV19 and TRBJ2-7, with 7 bases lining up with TRBD1. The CDR3 is made up of 14 amino acids. Germline lookup yields CDR1 LNHDA and CDR2 SQIVND (reference sequence). The V gene end was trimmed by 3 bases and the J gene end by 4 bases; junction bases not matched to a gene: 6. CDR3 loop: CASSIKGRGYEQYF. In nucleotides, the CDR3 is TGTGCCAGTAGTATCAAGGGCAGGGGGTACGAGCAGTACTTC.

This clone was picked up one time. V and J are TRBV19 and TRBJ1-4, with 8 bases aligning to TRBD1. Germline CDR1 reads LNHDA; CDR2 reads SQIVND (reference sequence). The V segment lost 6 bases and the J segment 2 bases; nucleotides outside the gene matches: 2. The CDR3 length is 14 residues. CDR3 in amino acids: CASRHRGTNEKLFF. The CDR3 coding sequence is TGTGCCAGTAGACACAGGGGGACTAATGAAAAACTGTTTTTT.

The rearrangement uses TRBV28 and TRBJ1-2, with D hard to call. The germline V and J ends were trimmed by 9 bases and 2 bases, with 7 bases remaining between them. Germline V gene data show CDR1 as MDHEN and CDR2 as SYDVKM. This CDR3 contains 11 residues. The CDR3 sequence is CASRGNYGYTF. The CDR3 coding sequence is TGTGCCAGTCGAGGGAACTATGGCTACACCTTC.

This chain uses TRBV10-3 with TRBJ2-2, with unresolved D. CDR1 is ENHRY, CDR2 SYGVKD, per germline. V lost 3 bases, J lost 4 bases, and 9 bases lay in between. CDR3 length: 14 amino acids. CDR3 residues: CAISDRVGTGELFF. In DNA, the CDR3 is TGTGCCATCAGTGACCGGGTGGGCACCGGGGAGCTGTTTTTT.

The CDR3: CASSLRTSGSSFETQYF. The CDR3, as DNA: TGTGCCAGCAGCTTAAGGACTAGCGGGAGTTCTTTTGAGACCCAGTACTTC. V gene TRBV5-6 combines with J gene TRBJ2-5; 13 bases line up with TRBD2. Germline V gene data show CDR1 as SGHDT and CDR2 as YYEEEE. The CDR3 runs to 17 residues. With 2 bases clipped from V and 5 bases from J, the junction kept 9 bases outside the gene matches. Together with reference TRBV5-6 and TRBJ2-5, the CDR3 gives the full variable domain: DAGVTQSPTHLIKTRGQQVTLRCSPKSGHDTVSWYQQALGQGPQFIFQYYEEEERQRGNFPDRFSGHQFPNYSSELNVNALLLGDSALYLCASSLRTSGSSFETQYFGPGTRLLVL.

Here the CDR3 reads CASSAIDRGWETQYF. CDR3 bases: TGTGCCAGCAGTGCTATTGACAGGGGATGGGAGACCCAGTACTTC. This chain joins TRBV6-1 and TRBJ2-5; TRBD1 agrees at 8 bases. V lost 4 bases, J lost 5 bases, and 9 bases stayed unmatched. The germline V gene has CDR1 MNHNS and CDR2 SASEGT. This CDR3 comprises 15 residues.

In its sample, this clone was seen a few times. V is TRBV29-1 and J is TRBJ2-5, with D unresolved. V was pared by 0 bases and J by 2 bases, with 10 bases between. This CDR3 spans 14 amino acids. The V gene's germline CDR1 is SQVTM and CDR2 ANQGSEA. DNA of the CDR3: TGCAGCGTTGAAGATCGTGGCAGTCAAGAGACCCAGTACTTC. As protein: CSVEDRGSQETQYF.

The chain links TRBV5-8 to TRBJ2-5, with 7 bases fitting TRBD1. With V trimmed by 7 bases and J by 1 base, 7 bases remained unmatched. The CDR3 contains 14 residues. Germline V gene lookup returns CDR1 SGHTS and CDR2 YDEGEE. CDR3 residues: CASGNRGLQETQYF. As DNA, the CDR3 is TGTGCCAGCGGCAACAGGGGCCTCCAAGAGACCCAGTACTTC.

The gene calls are TRBV2 and TRBJ1-2, with D hard to call. The CDR3 totals 13 residues. The V end lost 4 bases, the J end lost 5 bases, and 11 bases lay between the germline ends. Germline CDR1 is SNHLY and CDR2 is FYNNEI. CDR3 nucleotides: TGTGCCAGCAGTGGACTCGGCCGGTATGGCTACACCTTC. It translates to CASSGLGRYGYTF.

The chain carries TRBV11-2 and TRBJ1-1; D gene ambiguous. CDR3 length: 13 amino acids. Germline CDR1 SGHAT, CDR2 FQNNGV. Trimming removed 8 bases at V and 0 bases at J, with 10 bases between. CDR3: CASATGMNTEAFF. The CDR3 coding sequence is TGTGCCAGCGCTACGGGGATGAACACTGAAGCTTTCTTT. Full variable domain (outside the CDR3, taken from reference TRBV11-2 and TRBJ1-1): EAGVAQSPRYKIIEKRQSVAFWCNPISGHATLYWYQQILGQGPKLLIQFQNNGVVDDSQLPKDRFSAERLKGVDSTLKIQPAKLEDSAVYLCASATGMNTEAFFGQGTRLTVV.

This clone came up a few times. This rearrangement joins TRBV5-1 to TRBJ2-5, with D possibly TRBD2 on 6 matching bases. V was clipped by 4 bases and J by 1 base, with 17 bases between them. This CDR3 comprises 16 residues. Germline CDR1 SGHRS, CDR2 YFSETQ. The CDR3 region is CASSGGPLGGQETQYF. The CDR3 nucleotides are TGCGCCAGCAGCGGCGGGCCCCTCGGGGGCCAAGAGACCCAGTACTTC.

The chain is built from TRBV19 and TRBJ1-4; no clear D. This CDR3 spans 13 amino acids. Trimming cost V 5 bases and J 7 bases, with 11 bases left between them. Germline CDR1 and CDR2: LNHDA and SQIVND (reference sequence). The CDR3 nucleotides are TGTGCCAGTAGTCCCCCCTGGAGTGAAAAACTGTTTTTT. Protein product: CASSPPWSEKLFF.

V and J are TRBV19 and TRBJ1-2; a weak D match, TRBD1 (5 bases). Germline V CDR1 and CDR2: LNHDA, SQIVND (reference sequence). V lost 3 bases, J lost 8 bases, and 13 bases lay in between. The CDR3 is 13 amino acids. CDR3 sequence: CASSMYQGSGYTF. The DNA for the CDR3 is TGTGCCAGTAGTATGTATCAGGGATCGGGCTACACCTTC. The full variable domain, with the rest looked up from reference TRBV19 and TRBJ1-2, is DGGITQSPKYLFRKEGQNVTLSCEQNLNHDAMYWYRQDPGQGLRLIYYSQIVNDFQKGDIAEGYSVSREKKESFPLTVTSAQKNPTAFYLCASSMYQGSGYTFGSGTRLTVV.

About this clone: The identical CDR3 is also encoded by other nucleotide sequences in the sample. The chain is built from TRBV28 and TRBJ1-2, with D perhaps TRBD1 (6 bases). V was cut by 4 bases and J by 0 bases, with 15 bases left in between. The CDR3 contains 16 residues. Germline V lookup: CDR1 MDHEN, CDR2 SYDVKM. In DNA, the CDR3 is TGTGCCAGCAGTTGGGGGGGGACAAGAGCTAACTATGGCTACACCTTC. It yields the protein CASSWGGTRANYGYTF.

V is TRBV2 and J is TRBJ2-5, with 8 positions matching TRBD2. Per germline, CDR1 SNHLY and CDR2 FYNNEI. This CDR3 has 13 residues. V trimming: 1 base; J trimming: 13 bases; junction bases outside the gene matches: 8. Here the CDR3 DNA reads TGTGCCAGCAGTGAAGAAGGGGGACTAGGTCCGTACTTC. It translates to CASSEEGGLGPYF.

The rearrangement joins TRBV2 to TRBJ1-4, with TRBD1 matching over 9 bases. Looked up from germline, CDR1 is SNHLY and CDR2 is FYNNEI. The CDR3 sequence is 17 residues long. With 6 bases clipped from V and 4 bases from J, the junction kept 12 bases outside the gene matches. The CDR3 coding sequence is TGTGCCAGCAGACAGGGGGCAGCCGGATCGGGTAATGAAAAACTGTTTTTT. This gives the protein CASRQGAAGSGNEKLFF.

This chain joins TRBV11-2 and TRBJ2-5; 11 positions match TRBD1. Germline assignment: CDR1 SGHAT and CDR2 FQNNGV. Germline trimming cut 4 bases from V and 11 bases from J; bases unmatched to any gene: 9. CDR3 length: 14 residues. The CDR3 bases are TGTGCCAGCAGCTCAGGACAGGGGGCGGGAGAGCAGTACTTC. Protein sequence: CASSSGQGAGEQYF. Looking up the rest from reference TRBV11-2 and TRBJ2-5 gives the full variable domain: EAGVAQSPRYKIIEKRQSVAFWCNPISGHATLYWYQQILGQGPKLLIQFQNNGVVDDSQLPKDRFSAERLKGVDSTLKIQPAKLEDSAVYLCASSSGQGAGEQYFGPGTRLLVL.

This chain connects TRBV6-7 to TRBJ2-5; D perhaps matches TRBD1 (6 bases). TRBV6-7 qualifies as an ORF whose function is uncertain. The CDR3 consists of 18 residues. V lost 7 bases to trimming and J lost 1 base, with 25 bases between them. The CDR3 reads CASTPEDSTLLGQETQYF. CDR3 DNA sequence: TGTGCCAGCACCCCGGAGGACAGTACCCTCTTGGGCCAAGAGACCCAGTACTTC.

The V call is TRBV6-1, the J call TRBJ1-3; TRBD1 might be the D (6 bases). This CDR3 region has 15 residues. Germline lookup yields CDR1 MNHNS and CDR2 SASEGT. The V gene lost 1 base and the J gene lost 4 bases, with 11 bases spanning the gap. The CDR3 reads CASSEGQDGGNTIYF. The CDR3 DNA reads TGTGCCAGCAGTGAAGGACAGGATGGAGGAAACACCATATATTTT.

The gene calls are TRBV19 and TRBJ2-3; 8 positions agree with TRBD2. This CDR3 has 16 residues. Germline trimming cut 8 bases from V and 0 bases from J; bases unmatched to any gene: 10. From germline, CDR1 is LNHDA and CDR2 SQIVND (reference sequence). DNA for the CDR3: TGTGCCAGTGGCGACGCGGGGGGTCCTAGCACAGATACGCAGTATTTT. Its protein product is CASGDAGGPSTDTQYF.

The rearrangement joins TRBV9 to TRBJ2-3, with D possibly matching TRBD2 (6 bases). The CDR3 runs to 14 residues. Trimming removed 6 bases at V and 4 bases at J, with 15 bases between. Germline-derived CDR1 and CDR2 are SGDLS and YYNGEE. CDR3 region: CASNLGGPPDTQYF. The CDR3 DNA reads as TGTGCCAGCAACCTAGGAGGGCCGCCAGATACGCAGTATTTT.

The V gene is TRBV18, the J gene TRBJ1-1; no definite D call. CDR1 and CDR2 from the germline V gene are KGHSH and LQKENI. V was trimmed by 3 bases and J by 0 bases, leaving 11 bases between them. There are 15 residues in the CDR3. The CDR3 sequence is CASSPRGWMNTEAFF. The CDR3 coding sequence is TGTGCCAGCTCACCGCGCGGATGGATGAACACTGAAGCTTTCTTT. The full variable domain, rest sourced from reference TRBV18 and TRBJ1-1, is NAGVMQNPRHLVRRRGQEARLRCSPMKGHSHVYWYRQLPEEGLKFMVYLQKENIIDESGMPKERFSAEFPKEGPSILRIQQVVRGDSAAYFCASSPRGWMNTEAFFGQGTRLTVV.

V usage is TRBV18 and J usage is TRBJ2-1, with 7 bases aligning to TRBD2. CDR3 length equals 17 residues. V dropped 3 bases and J dropped 0; count of bases not matched to a gene: 8. The germline V gene has CDR1 KGHSH and CDR2 LQKENI. The CDR3 bases are TGTGCCAGCTCACCCCCTTTAGCGGGCAGCTCCTACAATGAGCAGTTCTTC. Encoded protein: CASSPPLAGSSYNEQFF.

A remark on this clone: One junction end disagrees with the germline gene, perhaps due to a read error. This chain connects TRBV7-2 to TRBJ2-6; 8 positions match TRBD1. Germline assignment: CDR1 SGHTA and CDR2 FQGNSA. The CDR3 is 17 amino acids. CDR3 amino acids: CASSQGTGFSGANGLTF. DNA for the CDR3: TGTGCCAGCAGCCAGGGGACAGGATTCTCTGGGGCCAACGGCCTGACTTTC.